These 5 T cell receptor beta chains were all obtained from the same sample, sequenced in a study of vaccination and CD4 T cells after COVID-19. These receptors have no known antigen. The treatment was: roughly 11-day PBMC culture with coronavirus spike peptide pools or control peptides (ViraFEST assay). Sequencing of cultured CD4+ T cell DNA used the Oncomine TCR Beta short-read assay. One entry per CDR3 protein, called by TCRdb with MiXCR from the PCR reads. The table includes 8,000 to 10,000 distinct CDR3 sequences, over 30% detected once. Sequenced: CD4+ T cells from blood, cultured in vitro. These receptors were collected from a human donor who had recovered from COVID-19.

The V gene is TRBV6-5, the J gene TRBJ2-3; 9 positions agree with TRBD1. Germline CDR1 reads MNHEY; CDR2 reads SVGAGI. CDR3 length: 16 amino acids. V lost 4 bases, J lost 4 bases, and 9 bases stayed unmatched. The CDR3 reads CASSSPLDRGADTQYF. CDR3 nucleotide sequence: TGTGCCAGCAGTTCCCCCTTGGACAGGGGCGCAGATACGCAGTATTTT.

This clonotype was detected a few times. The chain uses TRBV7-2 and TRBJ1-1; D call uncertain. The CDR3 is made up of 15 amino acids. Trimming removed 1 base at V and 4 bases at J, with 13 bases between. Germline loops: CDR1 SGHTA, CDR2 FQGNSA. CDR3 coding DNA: TGTGCCAGCAGCTTAGAAAGGGTTATAGGCACTGAAGCTTTCTTT. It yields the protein CASSLERVIGTEAFF.

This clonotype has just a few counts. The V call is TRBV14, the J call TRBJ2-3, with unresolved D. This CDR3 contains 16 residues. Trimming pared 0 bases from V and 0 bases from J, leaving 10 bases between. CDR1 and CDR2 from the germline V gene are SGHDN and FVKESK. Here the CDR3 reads CASSQDVDPSTDTQYF. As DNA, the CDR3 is TGTGCCAGCAGCCAAGACGTAGACCCTAGCACAGATACGCAGTATTTT.

This CDR3 is CASSRQGSLYNEQFF. The CDR3, as DNA: TGTGCCAGCAGCCGACAGGGGAGTCTCTACAATGAGCAGTTCTTC. This chain joins TRBV6-1 and TRBJ2-1, with 8 nucleotides matching TRBD1. Trimming took 6 bases from V and 3 from J; bases not matched to a gene: 7. Germline V gene data show CDR1 as MNHNS and CDR2 as SASEGT. The CDR3 is 15 amino acids.

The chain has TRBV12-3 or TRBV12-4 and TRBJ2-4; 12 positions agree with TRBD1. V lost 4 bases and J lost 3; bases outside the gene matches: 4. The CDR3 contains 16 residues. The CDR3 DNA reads TGTGCCAGCAGTTGGGACAGGGGGCGCGGCAAAAACATTCAGTACTTC. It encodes CASSWDRGRGKNIQYF.